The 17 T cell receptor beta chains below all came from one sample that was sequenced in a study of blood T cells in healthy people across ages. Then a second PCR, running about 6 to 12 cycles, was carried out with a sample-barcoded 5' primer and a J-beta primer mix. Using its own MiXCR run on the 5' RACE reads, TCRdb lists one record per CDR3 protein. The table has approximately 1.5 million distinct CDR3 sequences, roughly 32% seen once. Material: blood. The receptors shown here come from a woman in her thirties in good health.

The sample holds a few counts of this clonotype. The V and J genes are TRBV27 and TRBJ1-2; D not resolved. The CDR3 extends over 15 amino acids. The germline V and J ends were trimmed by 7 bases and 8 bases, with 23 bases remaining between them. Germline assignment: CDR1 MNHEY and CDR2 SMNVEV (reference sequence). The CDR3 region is CASTTVGRSESGYTF. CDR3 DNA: TGTGCCAGCACCACGGTCGGCAGGTCGGAGTCGGGCTACACCTTC.

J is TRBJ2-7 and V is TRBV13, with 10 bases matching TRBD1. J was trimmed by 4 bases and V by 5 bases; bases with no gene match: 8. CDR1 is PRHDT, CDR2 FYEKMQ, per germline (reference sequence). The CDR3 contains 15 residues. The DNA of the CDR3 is TGTGCCAGCAGCACCTCCGGGACAGGGGTTTACGAGCAGTACTTC. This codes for CASSTSGTGVYEQYF.

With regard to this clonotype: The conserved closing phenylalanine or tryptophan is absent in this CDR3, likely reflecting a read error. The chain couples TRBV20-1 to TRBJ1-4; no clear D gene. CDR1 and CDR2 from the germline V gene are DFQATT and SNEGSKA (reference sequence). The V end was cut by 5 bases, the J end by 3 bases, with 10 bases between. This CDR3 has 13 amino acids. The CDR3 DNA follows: TGCAGTGCTGACTGGACGGCTAATGAAAAACTGTTTGTT. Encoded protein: CSADWTANEKLFV.

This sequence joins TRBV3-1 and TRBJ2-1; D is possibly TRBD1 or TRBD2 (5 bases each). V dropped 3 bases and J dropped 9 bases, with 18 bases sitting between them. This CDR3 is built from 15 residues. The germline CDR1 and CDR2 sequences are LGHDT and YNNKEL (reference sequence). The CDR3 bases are TGTGCCAGCAGCCAGTCCCCGGGCCCGGGGACTGAGCAGTTCTTC. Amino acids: CASSQSPGPGTEQFF.

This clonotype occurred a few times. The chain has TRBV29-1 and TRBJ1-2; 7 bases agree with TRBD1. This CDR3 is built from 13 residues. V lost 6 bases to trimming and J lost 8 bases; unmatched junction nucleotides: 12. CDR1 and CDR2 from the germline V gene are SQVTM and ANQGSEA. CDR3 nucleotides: TGCAGCGTCGCCCTCCAGGGGGGACAGGGCTACACCTTC. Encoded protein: CSVALQGGQGYTF.

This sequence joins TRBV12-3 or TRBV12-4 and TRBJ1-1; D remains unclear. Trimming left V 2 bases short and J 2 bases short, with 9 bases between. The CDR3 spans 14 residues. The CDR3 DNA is TGTGCCAGCAGTTTATTGCGGGGAAACACTGAAGCTTTCTTT. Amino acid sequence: CASSLLRGNTEAFF.

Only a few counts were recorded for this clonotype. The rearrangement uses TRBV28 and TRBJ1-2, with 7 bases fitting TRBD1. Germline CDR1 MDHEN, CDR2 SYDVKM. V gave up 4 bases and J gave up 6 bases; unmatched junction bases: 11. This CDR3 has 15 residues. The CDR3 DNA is TGTGCCAGCAGTTATGGGGGGCGACAGGGCCATGGCTACACCTTC. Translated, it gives CASSYGGRQGHGYTF.

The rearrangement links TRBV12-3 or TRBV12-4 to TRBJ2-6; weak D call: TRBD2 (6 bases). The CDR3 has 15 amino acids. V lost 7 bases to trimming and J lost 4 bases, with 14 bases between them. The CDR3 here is CASILLASGANVLTF. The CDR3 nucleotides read TGTGCCAGCATCTTACTAGCTTCCGGGGCCAACGTCCTGACTTTC.

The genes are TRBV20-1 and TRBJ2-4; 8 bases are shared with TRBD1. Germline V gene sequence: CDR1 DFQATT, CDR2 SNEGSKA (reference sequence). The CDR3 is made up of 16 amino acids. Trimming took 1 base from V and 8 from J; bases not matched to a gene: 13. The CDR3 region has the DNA TGCAGTGCTAGAGGCGGGCAGGGGGCGCGGGACGACATTCAGTACTTC. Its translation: CSARGGQGARDDIQYF.

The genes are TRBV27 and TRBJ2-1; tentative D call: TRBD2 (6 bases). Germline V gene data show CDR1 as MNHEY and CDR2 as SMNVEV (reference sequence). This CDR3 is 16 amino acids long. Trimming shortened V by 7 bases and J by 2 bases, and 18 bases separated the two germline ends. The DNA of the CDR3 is TGTGCCAGCACCAATGGTGGGGGAGGCCCCTACAATGAGCAGTTCTTC. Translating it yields CASTNGGGGPYNEQFF.

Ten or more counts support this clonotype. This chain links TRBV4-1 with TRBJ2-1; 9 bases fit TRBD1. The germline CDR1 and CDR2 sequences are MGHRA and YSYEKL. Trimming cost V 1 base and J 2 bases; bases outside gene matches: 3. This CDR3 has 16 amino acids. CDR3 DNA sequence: TGCGCCAGCAGCCAAGCACAGGGGGCTACCTACAATGAGCAGTTCTTC. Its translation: CASSQAQGATYNEQFF.

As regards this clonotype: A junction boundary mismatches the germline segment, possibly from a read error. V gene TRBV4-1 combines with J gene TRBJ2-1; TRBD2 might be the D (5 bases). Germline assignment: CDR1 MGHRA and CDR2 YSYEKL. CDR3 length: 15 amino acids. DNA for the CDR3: TGCGCCAGCAACCAAGAGTCCCTAGCCGGGAATGAGCAGTTCTTC. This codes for CASNQESLAGNEQFF.

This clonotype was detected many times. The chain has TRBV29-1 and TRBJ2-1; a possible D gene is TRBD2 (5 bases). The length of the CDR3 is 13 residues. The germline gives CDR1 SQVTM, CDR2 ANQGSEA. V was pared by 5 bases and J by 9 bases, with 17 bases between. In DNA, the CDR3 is TGCAGCGTTCCCTGGACTGTTTTAGGTGAGCAGTTCTTC. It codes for CSVPWTVLGEQFF.

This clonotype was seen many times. The CDR3 reads CASSVGVHDDEQFF. The CDR3 DNA sequence: TGTGCCAGCAGCGTGGGGGTCCACGACGATGAGCAGTTCTTC. V gene TRBV9 combines with J gene TRBJ2-1; D is tentatively TRBD1 or TRBD2 (5 bases each). V lost 2 bases, J lost 8 bases, and 14 bases lay in between. Germline V gene lookup returns CDR1 SGDLS and CDR2 YYNGEE. CDR3 length: 14 amino acids.

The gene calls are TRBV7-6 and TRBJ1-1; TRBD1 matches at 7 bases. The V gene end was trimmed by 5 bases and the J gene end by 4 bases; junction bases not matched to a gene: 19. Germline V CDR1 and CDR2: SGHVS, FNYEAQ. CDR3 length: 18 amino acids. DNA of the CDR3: TGTGCCAGCAGCCTGCTAGACAGGGTGAAGCTCTGGGGCACTGAAGCTTTCTTT. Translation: CASSLLDRVKLWGTEAFF.

CDR3 coding DNA: TGTGCCACCAGCTCTCTTACGGGATTCTACAATGAGCAGTTCTTC. It specifies CATSSLTGFYNEQFF. The chain employs TRBV15 and TRBJ2-1; a weak D match, TRBD2 (5 bases). V lost 5 bases and J lost 3, with 14 bases in between. The CDR3 sequence is 15 residues long. Germline V gene lookup returns CDR1 LNHNV and CDR2 YYDKDF (reference sequence).

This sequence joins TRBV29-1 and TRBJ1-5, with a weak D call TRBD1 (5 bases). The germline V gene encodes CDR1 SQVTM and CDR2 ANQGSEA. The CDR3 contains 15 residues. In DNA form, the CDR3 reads TGCAGTGACCCCGACCGGGGCAGAACTAATCAGCCCCAGCATTTT. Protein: CSDPDRGRTNQPQHF.